The 30 T cell receptor beta chains presented below share a single source sample, sequenced in a study of cytomegalovirus exposure and HLA in healthy donors. PCR involved 60 Vbeta and 13 Jbeta primers. TCRdb keeps only in-frame clones here, not all; method: immunoSEQ multiplex PCR. The repertoire shows more than 45,000 clones; the top ten hold around 2%. Sequences were obtained from PBMCs. These TCRs come from a middle-aged woman in good health and CMV-seronegative.

The rearrangement joins TRBV5-1 to TRBJ2-7; 12 bases are shared with TRBD1. V dropped 3 bases and J dropped 5; count of bases not matched to a gene: 6. CDR1 and CDR2 from the germline V gene are SGHRS and YFSETQ. The CDR3 length is 15 residues. The CDR3 protein is CASSSTGTGGDEQYF. DNA for the CDR3: TGCGCCAGCAGCTCAACCGGGACAGGGGGCGACGAGCAGTACTTC.

V usage is TRBV7-2 and J usage is TRBJ2-7; D remains unclear. Germline V gene lookup returns CDR1 SGHTA and CDR2 FQGNSA. The CDR3 consists of 13 residues. V was trimmed by 4 bases and J by 3 bases, leaving 10 bases between them. The CDR3 reads CASSSYGDYEQYF. DNA for the CDR3: TGTGCCAGCAGCTCATACGGAGACTACGAGCAGTACTTC.

This chain uses TRBV19 with TRBJ1-5, with D unresolved. Trimming took 3 bases from V and 6 from J, leaving 12 bases between them. Germline CDR1 and CDR2: LNHDA and SQIVND (reference sequence). The CDR3 is made up of 14 amino acids. Here the CDR3 DNA reads TGTGCCAGTAGTATTGCGCTATTTGGTCAGCCCCAGCATTTT. Its protein product is CASSIALFGQPQHF.

Points on this clone: Other DNA sequences in this specimen translate into the identical CDR3. J is TRBJ2-5 and V is TRBV20-1; D not certain. The V and J ends lost 2 bases and 5 bases respectively, with 6 bases between them. The CDR3 consists of 11 residues. The V gene's germline CDR1 is DFQATT and CDR2 SNEGSKA (reference sequence). The CDR3 region has the DNA TGCAGTGCTAGACCGTTGGAGACCCAGTACTTC. This translates into CSARPLETQYF.

This chain links TRBV2 with TRBJ2-7, with D possibly TRBD2 on 5 matching bases. The germline V gene encodes CDR1 SNHLY and CDR2 FYNNEI. This CDR3 contains 14 residues. The V end lost 5 bases, the J end lost 3 bases, and 14 bases lay between the germline ends. CDR3 protein: CASSYFGRGYEQYF. In DNA form, the CDR3 reads TGTGCCAGCAGTTACTTCGGACGGGGCTACGAGCAGTACTTC. Drawing the rest from reference TRBV2 and TRBJ2-7, the complete variable domain is EPEVTQTPSHQVTQMGQEVILRCVPISNHLYFYWYRQILGQKVEFLVSFYNNEISEKSEIFDDQFSVERPDGSNFTLKIRSTKLEDSAMYFCASSYFGRGYEQYFGPGTRLTVT.

This chain connects TRBV7-2 to TRBJ1-4; D not resolved. Between the trimmed V and J ends, which lost 1 base and 0 bases, there was a span of 6 bases. This CDR3 contains 15 residues. Germline V gives CDR1 SGHTA, CDR2 FQGNSA. CDR3 in DNA: TGTGCCAGCAGCTTAGGAGGCCCAACTAATGAAAAACTGTTTTTT. Its translation: CASSLGGPTNEKLFF. Together with reference TRBV7-2 and TRBJ1-4, the CDR3 gives the full variable domain: GAGVSQSPSNKVTEKGKDVELRCDPISGHTALYWYRQSLGQGLEFLIYFQGNSAPDKSGLPSDRFSAERTGGSVSTLTIQRTQQEDSAVYLCASSLGGPTNEKLFFGSGTQLSVL.

This chain connects TRBV7-9 to TRBJ2-5; 11 bases agree with TRBD1. Germline CDR1 SEHNR, CDR2 FQNEAQ (reference sequence). J lost 5 bases, V lost 5 bases, and 13 bases had no gene match. The CDR3 is 17 amino acids. The CDR3 region is CASSPGTGGVILETQYF. CDR3 sequence (DNA): TGTGCCAGCAGCCCCGGGACAGGGGGGGTCATCTTGGAGACCCAGTACTTC.

The gene calls are TRBV10-3 and TRBJ1-2; D not resolved. V was cut by 4 bases and J by 4 bases, with 10 bases left in between. This CDR3 is 13 amino acids long. CDR1 ENHRY and CDR2 SYGVKD come from the germline V gene. The chain's CDR3 is CAISVTEIYGYTF. In DNA, the CDR3 is TGTGCCATCAGTGTTACAGAAATCTATGGCTACACCTTC.

The chain employs TRBV11-2 and TRBJ2-7; perhaps TRBD1 as D (5 bases). Between the trimmed V and J ends, which lost 6 bases and 7 bases, there was a span of 22 bases. The CDR3 runs 15 residues. CDR1 and CDR2 (germline): SGHAT, FQNNGV. The CDR3 loop is CASRRIDSPGREQYF. The DNA of the CDR3 is TGTGCCAGCAGGCGAATCGACAGCCCCGGGCGGGAGCAGTACTTC.

The rearrangement links TRBV18 to TRBJ2-7; the match to TRBD1 covers 9 bases. The CDR3 consists of 12 residues. Per germline, CDR1 KGHSH and CDR2 LQKENI. V lost 4 bases, J lost 7 bases, and 2 bases stayed unmatched. For the CDR3, the DNA is TGTGCCAGCTCACTGGACAGGGGTGAGCAGTACTTC. Its protein product is CASSLDRGEQYF.

The chain links TRBV7-9 to TRBJ2-7; no firm D call. Per germline, CDR1 SEHNR and CDR2 FQNEAQ (reference sequence). Trimming took 2 bases from V and 0 from J, leaving 8 bases between them. The CDR3 is 14 residues long. The DNA for the CDR3 is TGTGCCAGCAGCTTACAAGCATACTCCTACGAGCAGTACTTC. Translation: CASSLQAYSYEQYF.

The chain joins TRBV10-3 to TRBJ1-1; 9 bases fit TRBD1. This CDR3 is built from 15 residues. Germline CDR1 reads ENHRY; CDR2 reads SYGVKD. The trim removed 6 bases at V and 1 base at J, leaving 6 bases unmatched. This CDR3 is CAISATGGENTEAFF. In nucleotides, the CDR3 is TGTGCCATCAGCGCTACAGGGGGCGAGAACACTGAAGCTTTCTTT.

CDR3 nucleotides: TGTGCCAGCAGCTCGAACACAGGGCAAGAGACCCAGTACTTC. Protein sequence: CASSSNTGQETQYF. The chain joins TRBV7-9 to TRBJ2-5; D is possibly TRBD1 (6 bases). Looked up from germline, CDR1 is SEHNR and CDR2 is FQNEAQ (reference sequence). The CDR3 runs 14 residues. The V end lost 4 bases, the J end lost 2 bases, and 11 bases lay between the germline ends.

The genes are TRBV5-1 and TRBJ1-4; D not certain. In germline, CDR1 is SGHRS, CDR2 YFSETQ. Trimming stripped 7 bases from V and 6 bases from J, with 13 bases between. This CDR3 spans 13 amino acids. CDR3 bases: TGCGCCAGCGCGCTTATGTCTTATGAAAAACTGTTTTTT. Protein sequence: CASALMSYEKLFF.

The chain couples TRBV4-1 to TRBJ1-5, with D perhaps TRBD1 (5 bases). Germline V lookup: CDR1 MGHRA, CDR2 YSYEKL. CDR3 length: 17 amino acids. Trimming removed 4 bases from V and 1 base from J, with 17 bases in between. CDR3 protein: CASSRRVGGVSNQPQHF. The CDR3 DNA is TGCGCCAGCAGCCGCAGGGTGGGGGGTGTCAGCAATCAGCCCCAGCATTTT.

This chain uses TRBV19 with TRBJ2-7; 12 nucleotides agree with TRBD1. V trimming: 4 bases; J trimming: 5 bases; junction bases outside the gene matches: 6. Germline values: CDR1 LNHDA, CDR2 SQIVND (reference sequence). The CDR3 loop spans 15 amino acids. CDR3 protein: CASSTPGQGADEQYF. Here the CDR3 DNA reads TGTGCCAGTAGTACCCCGGGACAGGGGGCCGACGAGCAGTACTTC.

The V and J genes are TRBV5-1 and TRBJ1-5; 7 nucleotides agree with TRBD1. V dropped 5 bases and J dropped 7; count of bases not matched to a gene: 9. Germline V lookup: CDR1 SGHRS, CDR2 YFSETQ. CDR3 size: 14 residues. As DNA, the CDR3 is TGCGCCAGCAGTCCCGACAGGGAAAGCCAGCCCCAGCATTTT. It yields the protein CASSPDRESQPQHF.

The rearrangement joins TRBV2 to TRBJ2-5; D is possibly TRBD2 (6 bases). The last part of the DNA fits TRBJ2-7 better; the J call may be wrong. This CDR3 is 15 amino acids long. Germline V gives CDR1 SNHLY, CDR2 FYNNEI. The CDR3 protein is CASREGRGRTYEQYF. The CDR3 DNA reads as TGTGCCAGCAGGGAGGGACGGGGAAGGACCTACGAGCAGTACTTC.

The V gene is TRBV7-6, the J gene TRBJ1-1, with D tentatively TRBD1 (6 bases). This CDR3 has 14 residues. The germline CDR1 and CDR2 sequences are SGHVS and FNYEAQ. The V gene lost 0 bases and the J gene lost 7 bases, with 12 bases spanning the gap. The CDR3 DNA follows: TGTGCCAGCAGCTTAGCGGAGGGAGGGGGTGAAGCTTTCTTT. Protein product: CASSLAEGGGEAFF. The whole variable domain, remainder taken from reference TRBV7-6 and TRBJ1-1, is GAGVSQSPRYKVTKRGQDVALRCDPISGHVSLYWYRQALGQGPEFLTYFNYEAQQDKSGLPNDRFSAERPEGSISTLTIQRTEQRDSAMYRCASSLAEGGGEAFFGQGTRLTVV.

This chain uses TRBV6-5 with TRBJ2-1, with D tentatively TRBD2 (5 bases). CDR3 length: 11 residues. The germline V gene has CDR1 MNHEY and CDR2 SVGAGI. V lost 6 bases, J lost 12 bases, and 12 bases lay in between. The CDR3 sequence is CASRTRGGQFF. In DNA, the CDR3 is TGTGCCAGCAGGACACGGGGTGGGCAGTTCTTC.

The chain couples TRBV19 to TRBJ2-7; weak D call: TRBD2 (5 bases). CDR1 LNHDA and CDR2 SQIVND come from the germline V gene (reference sequence). The CDR3 has 14 amino acids. V was pared by 7 bases and J by 5 bases, with 18 bases between. The CDR3 DNA is TGTGCCAGTAACGGCGGGCAACCCTTTCACGAGCAGTACTTC. It yields the protein CASNGGQPFHEQYF.

The V gene is TRBV7-8, the J gene TRBJ2-4, with TRBD2 matching over 9 bases. Germline trimming cut 5 bases from V and 7 bases from J; bases unmatched to any gene: 15. This CDR3 contains 17 residues. From germline, CDR1 is SGHVS and CDR2 FQNEAQ. The CDR3 bases are TGTGCCAGCAGCGATATTAGCGGGAGCGCCTTCAGTAACATTCAGTACTTC. This codes for CASSDISGSAFSNIQYF.

The J gene is TRBJ1-2, the V gene TRBV4-3; D gene uncertain. This CDR3 has 13 residues. Trimming left V 2 bases short and J 0 bases short, with 4 bases between. Looked up from germline, CDR1 is LGHNA and CDR2 is YSLEER. The CDR3 protein is CASSQISNYGYTF. In DNA form, the CDR3 reads TGCGCCAGCAGCCAAATATCTAACTATGGCTACACCTTC.

Points on this clone: The germline gene is not matched at one end of the junction; a read error may be the cause. The sample has other DNA sequences that encode this CDR3 too. The chain uses TRBV5-6 and TRBJ1-6, with D perhaps matching TRBD1 (5 bases). Germline loops: CDR1 SGHDT, CDR2 YYEEEE. This CDR3 has 14 residues. The DNA for the CDR3 is TGTGCCAGCAGCTACGAAAGGGGCAATTCACCCCTACACTTT. It codes for CASSYERGNSPLHF. The whole variable domain, remainder taken from reference TRBV5-6 and TRBJ1-6, is DAGVTQSPTHLIKTRGQQVTLRCSPKSGHDTVSWYQQALGQGPQFIFQYYEEEERQRGNFPDRFSGHQFPNYSSELNVNALLLGDSALYLCASSYERGNSPLHFGNGTRLTVT.

This chain uses TRBV5-1 with TRBJ2-3, with 13 bases fitting TRBD2. CDR1 and CDR2 from the germline V gene are SGHRS and YFSETQ. The CDR3 loop spans 18 amino acids. V shed 0 bases, J shed 1 base, and the junction held 5 bases outside the gene matches. CDR3 sequence: CASSLGRLAGGGTDTQYF. The DNA of the CDR3 is TGCGCCAGCAGCTTGGGAAGACTAGCGGGAGGTGGCACAGATACGCAGTATTTT.

Note on this clone: A read error may account for a junction end that differs from germline. This chain joins TRBV7-2 and TRBJ2-5, with D possibly matching TRBD2 (6 bases). Germline V gene sequence: CDR1 SGHTA, CDR2 FQGNSA. There are 14 residues in the CDR3. The DNA of the CDR3 is TGTGCCAGCAGCCCCCGACTAGTCCAAGAGAACCAGTACTTC. Its protein is CASSPRLVQENQYF.

The chain uses TRBV5-4 and TRBJ1-4; tentative D call: TRBD1 (5 bases). V lost 2 bases and J 5 bases, leaving 10 bases between the germline ends. This CDR3 spans 14 amino acids. CDR1 and CDR2 (germline): SGHNT, YYREEE (reference sequence). The CDR3 spells CASSFGAENEKLFF. CDR3 coding DNA: TGTGCCAGCAGCTTTGGGGCAGAAAATGAAAAACTGTTTTTT.

The chain links TRBV11-3 to TRBJ1-4; 8 bases are a match to TRBD1. With 1 base clipped from V and 13 bases from J, the junction kept 8 bases outside the gene matches. CDR3 length: 14 amino acids. Germline lookup yields CDR1 SGHNT and CDR2 YENEEA. CDR3 nucleotides: TGTGCCAGCAGCTTAGGGGACAGGTCGACGTTACTGTTTTTT. It is translated as CASSLGDRSTLLFF.

The chain couples TRBV18 to TRBJ1-2, with TRBD1 matching 12 bases. J was trimmed by 6 bases and V by 0 bases; bases with no gene match: 5. The CDR3 covers 16 residues. Germline assignment: CDR1 KGHSH and CDR2 LQKENI. The DNA of the CDR3 is TGTGCCAGCTCACCACCCGGGACAGGGGGCGCCCATGGCTACACCTTC. This sequence encodes CASSPPGTGGAHGYTF.

The chain joins TRBV5-1 to TRBJ2-7, with a weak D call TRBD2 (6 bases). Germline V lookup: CDR1 SGHRS, CDR2 YFSETQ. The CDR3 is made up of 15 amino acids. V was cut by 0 bases and J by 0 bases, with 10 bases left in between. The CDR3 is CASSLDLASSYEQYF. For the CDR3, the DNA is TGCGCCAGCAGCTTGGATCTAGCGAGCTCCTACGAGCAGTACTTC.